This TCR beta chain was sequenced in a study of blood T cell repertoires in COVID-19. Overall study context: Spain, Italy and the United States supplied samples that represented acute and convalescent COVID-19.

The germline V gene encodes CDR1 GTSNPN and CDR2 SVGIG (reference sequence). V dropped 5 bases and J dropped 10 bases, with 14 bases sitting between them. The CDR3 loop spans 11 amino acids. Per the study methods: How many nucleated cells were present was estimated from reference gene primer amplification. The assay was immunoSEQ multiplex PCR, and TCRdb's table has in-frame clones only and misses some. V, J and clone size are those of that table, while D and trimming were read from the DNA. The profile covers tens of thousands of clones, with about four fifths appearing a single time and roughly an eighth taken by the ten largest.

This sequence was found in a woman older than 75 with acute or convalescent COVID-19. The sequenced sample was peripheral blood. The rearrangement links TRBV30 to TRBJ1-1; D gene uncertain. CDR3 nucleotides: TGTGCCTGGTTTGGGTGGGGAGTAGCTTTCTTT. Protein product: CAWFGWGVAFF.